The TCR beta chain described here comes from a study of T cells in Graves' hyperthyroidism and ophthalmopathy. Uncontrolled infection, other autoimmune disease, pregnancy or lactation excluded patients. Diagnosing involved the use of clinical symptoms, serum thyroxine and TRAb, thyroid ultrasound and orbital computed tomography. TCR beta CDR3 regions were amplified from RNA transcripts. First-round RT-PCR of the TCR CDR3 relied on the HTBI primer set. TCRdb ran MiXCR on the multiplex PCR reads and lists one entry per CDR3 protein. This sample yields around 350,000 distinct CDR3 sequences, of which 15% are seen a single time; under 25% belongs to the top ten. Germline-derived CDR1 and CDR2 are SGHKS and YYEKEE (reference sequence). Trimming stripped 4 bases from V and 6 bases from J, with 14 bases between. This CDR3 region has 14 residues. This clonotype has ten or more counts.

The sequenced material came from blood. The chain employs TRBV5-5 and TRBJ2-4, with D perhaps TRBD2 (6 bases). The TCR sequence derives from a woman between 55 and 75 years old with Graves' ophthalmopathy. CDR3 sequence (DNA): TGTGCCAGCAGCCTGGGACTTTCCACAAACATTCAGTACTTC. Protein sequence: CASSLGLSTNIQYF.